The TCR beta chain under discussion was sequenced for a study of CD8+CD57+ T cells in acquired aplastic anemia. Findings and caveats of the study: CD8+ Simpson's diversity showed no significant patient-control difference.

Genomic DNA acted as the template from which TCR beta VDJ combination and CDR3 sequence profiling were carried out. Each CDR3 protein is one row after TCRdb ran MiXCR on the reads. The sample gives around 140,000 distinct CDR3 sequences, 41% of which show up once; roughly 8.9% is in the top ten. This CDR3 has 16 amino acids. Turning to this clonotype: Its antigen is currently unknown. A clone one base away is much larger, so this may be a read error.

The rearrangement joins TRBV12-3 or TRBV12-4 to TRBJ2-7; 11 bases line up with TRBD2. Material: sorted CD4+, CD8+, or CD8+CD57+ T cells (not recorded which) from PBMCs. This TCR was recovered from a human donor in good health, serving as a control. The DNA of the CDR3 is TGTGCCAGCAGTTTAGCGCCGACTAGCGGGGCCTACGAGCGGTACTTC. Residues: CASSLAPTSGAYERYF.